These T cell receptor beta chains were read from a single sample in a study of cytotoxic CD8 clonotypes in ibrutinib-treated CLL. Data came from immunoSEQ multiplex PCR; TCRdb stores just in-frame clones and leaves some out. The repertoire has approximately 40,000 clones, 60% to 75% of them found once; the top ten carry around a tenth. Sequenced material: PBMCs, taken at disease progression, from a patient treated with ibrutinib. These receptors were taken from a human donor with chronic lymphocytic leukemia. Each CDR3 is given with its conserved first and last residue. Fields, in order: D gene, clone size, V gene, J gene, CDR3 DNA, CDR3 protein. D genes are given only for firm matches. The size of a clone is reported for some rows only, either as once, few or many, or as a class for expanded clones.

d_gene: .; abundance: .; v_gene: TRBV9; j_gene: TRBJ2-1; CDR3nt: TGTGCCAGCAGCGTAGCGAACAATGAGCAGTTCTTC; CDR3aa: CASSVANNEQFF
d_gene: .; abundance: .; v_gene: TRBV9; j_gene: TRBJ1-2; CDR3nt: TGTGCCAGCAGCGGTAGGGACGGTATCGGTAAGTGTGATAACTATGGCTACACCTTC; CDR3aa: CASSGRDGIGKCDNYGYTF
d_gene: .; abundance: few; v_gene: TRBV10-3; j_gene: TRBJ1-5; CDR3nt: TGTGCCATCAGTGAGCCCGCGGGGGACTCGGCAAGTCAGCCCCAGCATTTT; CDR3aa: CAISEPAGDSASQPQHF
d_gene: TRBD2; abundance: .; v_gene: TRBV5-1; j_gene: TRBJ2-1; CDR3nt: TGCGCCAGCAGCTTCTTCTTAGCGGGGGGGCAAAATGAGCAGTTCTTC; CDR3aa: CASSFFLAGGQNEQFF
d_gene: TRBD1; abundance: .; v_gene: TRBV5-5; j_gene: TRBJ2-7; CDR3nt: TGTGCCAGCAGCTTGTTTCCAGGGGGCGGCGAGCAGTACTTC; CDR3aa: CASSLFPGGGEQYF
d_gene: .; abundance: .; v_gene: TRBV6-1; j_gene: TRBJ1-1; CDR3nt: TGTGCCAGCAGGGGAATGAACACTGAAGCTTTCTTT; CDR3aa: CASRGMNTEAFF
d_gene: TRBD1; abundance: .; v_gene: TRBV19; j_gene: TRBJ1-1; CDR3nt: TGTGCCAGTAGTCTACCTCGGGACAGGGGTACTGAAGCTTTCTTT; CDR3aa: CASSLPRDRGTEAFF
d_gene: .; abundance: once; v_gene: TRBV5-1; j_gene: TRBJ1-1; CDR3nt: TGCGCCAGCAGCTTCTCTGGAGGAATCTGGAACACTGAAGCTTTCTTT; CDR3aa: CASSFSGGIWNTEAFF
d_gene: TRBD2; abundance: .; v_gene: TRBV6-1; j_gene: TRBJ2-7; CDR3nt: TGTGCCAGCAACCCCCGCGCGGGGGGGGCCTACGAGCAGTACTTC; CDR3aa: CASNPRAGGAYEQYF
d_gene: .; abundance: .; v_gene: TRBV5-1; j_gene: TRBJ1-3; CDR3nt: TGCGCCAGCAGCTTGGGGTATAGAGCAGGAAACACCATATATTTT; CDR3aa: CASSLGYRAGNTIYF
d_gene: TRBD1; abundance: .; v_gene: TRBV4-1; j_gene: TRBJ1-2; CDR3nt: TGCGCCAGCAGCCACGTAGGGAGACAGGGAACATCACGCGGCTACACCTTC; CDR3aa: CASSHVGRQGTSRGYTF
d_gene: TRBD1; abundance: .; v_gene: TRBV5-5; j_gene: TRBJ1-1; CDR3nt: TGTGCCAGCAGCTTGGCCCAAGATATCAGGGGGCGAGGAGCTTTCTTT; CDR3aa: CASSLAQDIRGRGAFF
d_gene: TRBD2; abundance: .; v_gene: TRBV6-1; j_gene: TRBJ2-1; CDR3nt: TGTGCCAGCAGTGGTGGATTAGCGGGGAACAATGAGCAGTTCTTC; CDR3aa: CASSGGLAGNNEQFF
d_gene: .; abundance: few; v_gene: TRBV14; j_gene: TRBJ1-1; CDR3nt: TGTGCCAGCAGCCAAGTGCGGCGGACTGAAGCTTTCTTT; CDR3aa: CASSQVRRTEAFF
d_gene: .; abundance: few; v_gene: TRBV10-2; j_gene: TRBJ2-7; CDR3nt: TGCGCCAGCAGCCAATCAAGGGGTGGCGAGCAGTACTTC; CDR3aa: CASSQSRGGEQYF
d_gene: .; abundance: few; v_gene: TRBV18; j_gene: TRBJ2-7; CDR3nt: TGTGCCAGCTCACGCGGTTCGTCCACCTACGAGCAGTACTTC; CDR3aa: CASSRGSSTYEQYF
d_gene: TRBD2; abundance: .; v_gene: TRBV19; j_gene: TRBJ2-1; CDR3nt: TGTGCCAGTAATAGAGCGGGGGGGCGAAGTGAGCAGTTCTTC; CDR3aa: CASNRAGGRSEQFF
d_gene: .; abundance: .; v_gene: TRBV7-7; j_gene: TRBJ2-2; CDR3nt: TGTGCTAGCACCTGGACAGTTAACACCGGGGAGCTGTTTTTT; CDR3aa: CASTWTVNTGELFF
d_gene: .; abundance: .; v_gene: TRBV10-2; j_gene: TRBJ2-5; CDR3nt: TGCGCCAGCAGTACTTTTGGGGGGGGCCTAGAGACCCAGTACTTC; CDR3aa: CASSTFGGGLETQYF
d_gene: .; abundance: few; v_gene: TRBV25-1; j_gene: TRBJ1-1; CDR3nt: TGTGCCAGCAGTGGGGGGTGGTGGGACGAAGCTTTCTTT; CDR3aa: CASSGGWWDEAFF
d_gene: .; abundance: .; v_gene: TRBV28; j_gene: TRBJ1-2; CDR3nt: TGTGCCAGCAGGGTCCTTGGGGTGAGCTACACCTTC; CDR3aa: CASRVLGVSYTF
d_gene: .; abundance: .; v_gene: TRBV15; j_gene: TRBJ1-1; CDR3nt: TGTGCCACCAGCAGGGACGCCCACACTGAAGCTTTCTTT; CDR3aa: CATSRDAHTEAFF
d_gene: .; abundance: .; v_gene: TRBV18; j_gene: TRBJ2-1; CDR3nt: TGTGCCAGCTCTTCCCTCGCCAATGAGCAGTTCTTC; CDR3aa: CASSSLANEQFF
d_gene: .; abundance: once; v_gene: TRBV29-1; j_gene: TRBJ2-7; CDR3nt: TGCAGCGTAAAGGGGCCGAGCTCCTACGAGCAGTACTTC; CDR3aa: CSVKGPSSYEQYF
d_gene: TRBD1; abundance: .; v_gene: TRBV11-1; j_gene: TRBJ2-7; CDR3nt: TGTGCCAGCAAGGGCAGGGGGATCTCCTACGAGCAGTACTTC; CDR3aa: CASKGRGISYEQYF
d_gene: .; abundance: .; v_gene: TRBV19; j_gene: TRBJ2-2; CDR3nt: TGTGCCAGTAGTCTTTACAGGGACACCGGGGAGCTGTTTTTT; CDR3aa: CASSLYRDTGELFF
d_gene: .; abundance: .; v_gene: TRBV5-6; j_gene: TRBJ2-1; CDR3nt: TGTGCCAGCAGCTGGCCCGGGGGCAATGAGCAGTTCTTC; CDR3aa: CASSWPGGNEQFF
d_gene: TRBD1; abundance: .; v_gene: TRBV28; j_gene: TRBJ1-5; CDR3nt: TGTGCCAGCGGGGGTCCGGGACAGGGGTTCGATAGCAATCAGCCCCAGCATTTT; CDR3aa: CASGGPGQGFDSNQPQHF
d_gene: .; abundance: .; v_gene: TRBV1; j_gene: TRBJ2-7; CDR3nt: TGCACCAGCAGCCAAAGCGTTTTGGACGGCAAAAACTACGAGCAGTACTTC; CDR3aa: CTSSQSVLDGKNYEQYF
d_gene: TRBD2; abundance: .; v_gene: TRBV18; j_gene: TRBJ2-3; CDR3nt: TGTGCCAGCTCCCCCGTGGGGGAGGGTAGCAATCAGCCCCAGTATTTT; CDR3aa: CASSPVGEGSNQPQYF
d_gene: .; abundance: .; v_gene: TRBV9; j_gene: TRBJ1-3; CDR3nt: TGTGCCAGCAGCGTAGGCTCGGGGGTTGGAAACACCATATATTTT; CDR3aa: CASSVGSGVGNTIYF